The next 20 T cell receptor beta chains were all read from a single sample in a study of T cell repertoires in cytomegalovirus infection. A single record per CDR3 protein comes from TCRdb applying MiXCR to the reads. Of around 900,000 distinct CDR3 sequences listed, under 40% are singletons. Their specific antigens are unknown. Sequences were derived from cultured CD8+ T cells from PBMCs, sampled from culture after CMV antigen stimulation. The receptor source for this set is a human donor in good health (CMV status not recorded). Some clones in this sample may be carry-over from other donors' samples.

This clonotype was counted a few times. This chain's CDR3 is CASSYSTLGRNSYEQYF. Here the CDR3 DNA reads TGTGCCAGCAGTTACTCCACCCTCGGCCGGAATTCCTACGAGCAGTACTTC. J is TRBJ2-7 and V is TRBV6-5, with no clear D. In germline, CDR1 is MNHEY, CDR2 SVGAGI. With 0 bases removed from V and 1 base from J, the gap between germline ends came to 16 bases. The CDR3 sequence is 17 residues long.

Regarding this clonotype: A read error may be the cause here, since a much bigger clone is one base away. The chain couples TRBV25-1 to TRBJ1-4, with D hard to call. The CDR3 contains 14 residues. The V end lost 5 bases, the J end lost 3 bases, and 10 bases lay between the germline ends. Per the germline V gene, CDR1 is MGHDK and CDR2 is SYGVNS. CDR3 DNA: TGTGCCAGCAGTAAGGCAGCAGCTAATGAAAAACTGTTTTTT. This codes for CASSKAAANEKLFF. Variable domain in full (rest from reference TRBV25-1 and TRBJ1-4): EADIYQTPRYLVIGTGKKITLECSQTMGHDKMYWYQQDPGMELHLIHYSYGVNSTEKGDLSSESTVSRIRTEHFPLTLESARPSHTSQYLCASSKAAANEKLFFGSGTQLSVL.

This clonotype was counted between two and nine times. V is TRBV6-5 and J is TRBJ1-2, with D unclear. Germline-derived CDR1 and CDR2 are MNHEY and SVGAGI. V lost 0 bases and J lost 4, with 6 bases in between. The CDR3 is 13 amino acids. In nucleotides, the CDR3 is TGTGCCAGCAGTTACTCTACAGTCTATGGCTACACCTTC. Protein product: CASSYSTVYGYTF.

This clonotype was seen at least ten times. The chain has TRBV7-8 and TRBJ2-5; TRBD1 or TRBD2 may be the D gene (5 bases each). From germline, CDR1 is SGHVS and CDR2 FQNEAQ. CDR3 length: 15 residues. Trimming took 6 bases from V and 3 from J, leaving 17 bases between them. This CDR3 reads CASRGGVGDEETQYF. Written as DNA, the CDR3 is TGTGCCAGCAGGGGTGGAGTTGGGGACGAAGAGACCCAGTACTTC.

The chain joins TRBV20-1 to TRBJ2-1; 11 positions agree with TRBD2. CDR3 size: 19 residues. CDR1 is DFQATT, CDR2 SNEGSKA, per germline (reference sequence). The J segment lost 0 bases and the V segment lost 3 bases, leaving 13 bases of the junction unmatched. The CDR3 DNA is TGCAGTGCTAGTCCTAGCGGGGGGCGCCCACTTAGCTCCTACAATGAGCAGTTCTTC. Translated, it gives CSASPSGGRPLSSYNEQFF.

The chain links TRBV4-1 to TRBJ2-1, with 8 bases that match TRBD2. Germline CDR1 reads MGHRA; CDR2 reads YSYEKL. V dropped 2 bases and J dropped 5; count of bases not matched to a gene: 8. This CDR3 comprises 16 residues. The CDR3 DNA reads TGCGCCAGCAGCCAATTCGCTGGCGGGGGGAACAATGAGCAGTTCTTC. This codes for CASSQFAGGGNNEQFF.

V gene TRBV6-5 combines with J gene TRBJ2-2, with D perhaps TRBD2 (6 bases). The CDR3 totals 14 residues. CDR1 is MNHEY, CDR2 SVGAGI, per germline. The V and J ends lost 8 bases and 5 bases respectively, with 15 bases between them. The CDR3 bases are TGTGCCAGCGGTAGCGTGGGGGGAACCGGGGAGCTGTTTTTT. Residues: CASGSVGGTGELFF.

CDR3 coding DNA: TGCGCCAGCAGCCAAGACCCCTATAGCGGGGATACGCAGTATTTT. This codes for CASSQDPYSGDTQYF. This rearrangement joins TRBV4-1 to TRBJ2-3; 7 bases align to TRBD2. Losses at the gene ends were 0 bases for V and 6 bases for J; bases not matched to a gene: 6. CDR1 MGHRA and CDR2 YSYEKL come from the germline V gene. The CDR3 consists of 15 residues.

The rearrangement joins TRBV7-2 to TRBJ2-1, with TRBD2 identical over 13 bases. Trimming removed 0 bases from V and 9 bases from J; junction bases left unmatched: 2. CDR1 and CDR2 from the germline V gene are SGHTA and FQGNSA. CDR3 length: 15 amino acids. The CDR3 here is CASSLAGTSGVEQFF. CDR3 DNA: TGTGCCAGCAGCTTAGCCGGGACTAGCGGGGTTGAGCAGTTCTTC.

The chain joins TRBV4-1 to TRBJ1-6; D unresolved. Germline CDR1 and CDR2: MGHRA and YSYEKL. V dropped 0 bases and J dropped 5 bases, with 8 bases sitting between them. The CDR3 has 15 residues. The CDR3 here is CASSQDWSNNSPLHF. In nucleotides, the CDR3 is TGCGCCAGCAGCCAAGATTGGAGCAATAATTCACCCCTCCACTTT.

The sample holds a few counts of this clonotype. The CDR3 protein is CASSVGTGAGNTEAFF. The CDR3 DNA follows: TGCGCCAGCAGCGTCGGGACAGGGGCCGGGAACACTGAAGCTTTCTTT. The rearrangement uses TRBV5-1 and TRBJ1-1; 10 bases align to TRBD1. In germline, CDR1 is SGHRS, CDR2 YFSETQ. V lost 4 bases, J lost 1 base, and 7 bases stayed unmatched. This CDR3 comprises 16 residues.

The chain carries TRBV7-9 and TRBJ1-6; D is perhaps TRBD1 (5 bases). The germline V gene has CDR1 SEHNR and CDR2 FQNEAQ (reference sequence). V was trimmed by 4 bases and J by 7 bases, leaving 11 bases between them. The CDR3 contains 14 residues. The CDR3 spells CASSSGHYNSPLHF. DNA for the CDR3: TGTGCCAGCAGCTCCGGACATTACAATTCACCCCTCCACTTT.

The chain has TRBV7-3 and TRBJ2-3; no definite D call. Trimming removed 5 bases at V and 2 bases at J, with 8 bases between. Looked up from germline, CDR1 is SGHTA and CDR2 is FQGTGA. This CDR3 contains 13 residues. The CDR3 DNA reads TGTGCCAGCAGCCGTGATGTCACAGATACGCAGTATTTT. This codes for CASSRDVTDTQYF.

The genes are TRBV27 and TRBJ1-1, with D possibly matching TRBD1 (5 bases). In germline, CDR1 is MNHEY, CDR2 SMNVEV (reference sequence). There are 18 residues in the CDR3. Trimming removed 2 bases at V and 0 bases at J, with 19 bases between. CDR3: CASSLKLGRGRMNTEAFF. In DNA form, the CDR3 reads TGTGCCAGCAGTTTAAAGTTGGGACGAGGGCGTATGAACACTGAAGCTTTCTTT.

This clonotype was counted at least ten times. V and J are TRBV7-8 and TRBJ1-4; 8 nucleotides align to TRBD1. CDR1 SGHVS and CDR2 FQNEAQ come from the germline V gene. V lost 4 bases to trimming and J lost 6 bases; unmatched junction nucleotides: 4. The CDR3 has 14 residues. The CDR3 spells CASSSGTGDEKLFF. The CDR3 bases are TGTGCCAGCAGCTCCGGGACAGGAGATGAAAAACTGTTTTTT.

The chain employs TRBV27 and TRBJ1-2; 10 nucleotides agree with TRBD1. The length of the CDR3 is 15 residues. The V gene's germline CDR1 is MNHEY and CDR2 SMNVEV (reference sequence). V was clipped by 6 bases and J by 6 bases; unmatched bases: 10. The CDR3 nucleotides are TGTGCCAGCAGCCGAGCGGGACAGGGGTTGGATGGCTACACCTTC. It codes for CASSRAGQGLDGYTF.

This clonotype was found a few times. The chain combines TRBV7-9 with TRBJ2-1, with 7 bases aligning to TRBD1. Trimming removed 4 bases from V and 6 bases from J; junction bases left unmatched: 9. The CDR3 is 15 residues long. In germline, CDR1 is SEHNR, CDR2 FQNEAQ (reference sequence). The CDR3 protein is CASSSPGQWLNEQFF. CDR3 sequence (DNA): TGTGCCAGCAGCTCACCGGGACAGTGGCTCAATGAGCAGTTCTTC.

This clonotype was counted only a few times. The chain carries TRBV10-3 and TRBJ2-7; D is undetermined. The V gene lost 8 bases and the J gene lost 0 bases, with 8 bases spanning the gap. Germline V gene sequence: CDR1 ENHRY, CDR2 SYGVKD. This CDR3 spans 12 amino acids. The CDR3 nucleotides are TGTGCCATCGGCAGCAACTCCTACGAGCAGTACTTC. Translation: CAIGSNSYEQYF.

This chain links TRBV5-4 with TRBJ2-2; 7 nucleotides line up with TRBD1. This CDR3 has 15 residues. J was trimmed by 6 bases and V by 0 bases; bases with no gene match: 5. Germline V CDR1 and CDR2: SGHNT, YYREEE (reference sequence). The CDR3 region has the DNA TGTGCCAGCAGCTTGGACAGGGGAAAATCCGGGGAGCTGTTTTTT. Amino acids: CASSLDRGKSGELFF.

This clonotype appeared many times. The chain has TRBV7-6 and TRBJ1-1; possibly TRBD1 for D (6 bases). Trimming pared 1 base from V and 1 base from J, leaving 10 bases between. The CDR3 runs to 15 residues. The germline V gene has CDR1 SGHVS and CDR2 FNYEAQ. In DNA, the CDR3 is TGTGCCAGCAGCTTAGAAACGGGGGCGAACACTGAAGCTTTCTTT. Translation: CASSLETGANTEAFF.